This TCR beta chain is drawn from a study of identical twins. General observations from the study: The models systematically underestimated how much out-of-frame TCR alpha was shared in monozygotic twins.

TCRdb redid the calling of the 5' RACE reads with MiXCR, one entry per CDR3 protein. The data show about 200,000 distinct CDR3 sequences, over 5.5% seen once. In its sample, this clonotype was seen many times. Antigen unknown. The junction had 4 bases not matched to a gene; V was cut back by 1 base and J by 1 base. Germline CDR1 and CDR2: SGDLS and YYNGEE. The CDR3 spans 16 residues. Another study also made use of these data, one on T cells expressing NK-cell markers.

Specimen: CD8+ T cells sorted from blood. The chain uses TRBV9 and TRBJ2-3; 9 bases are a match to TRBD2. This clonotype originated in a woman aged 18-35 years in good health. This CDR3 is CASSVWSSGGTDTQYF. The CDR3, as DNA: TGTGCCAGCAGCGTATGGTCTAGCGGGGGCACAGATACGCAGTATTTT.